The rows below give T cell receptor beta chains drawn from one sample of a study of T-cell memory formation after mild COVID-19. TCRdb reprocessed the 5' RACE reads via MiXCR and lists one record per CDR3 protein. The sample contains more than 350,000 distinct CDR3 sequences, 21% of which appear only once. Sequencing was done on a sample of PBMCs or a T cell subset sorted from them (not recorded which). All receptors come from an adult woman who had mild COVID-19 (a few samples of this study predate the infection). Cell type and time point are not known. Both conserved end residues are part of each CDR3. Each record gives: V gene, D gene, J gene, clone size, CDR3 DNA, CDR3 protein. The D gene is left open where the match is weak. A row's size may be missing; if present it is once, few, many or a size class.

>TRBV7-9|NA|TRBJ1-5|NA
TGTGCCAGCAGCCGTTCCGGGGGGAATCAGCCCCAGCATTTT
CASSRSGGNQPQHF
>TRBV5-4|TRBD2|TRBJ2-1|once
TGTGCCAGCAGCTCCCGACTAGCTGGGACCAATGAGCAGTTCTTC
CASSSRLAGTNEQFF
>TRBV12-3/TRBV12-4|TRBD2|TRBJ2-1|few
TGTGCCAGCAGAACCGGGACTAGCGGGGACAACAATGAGCAGTTCTTC
CASRTGTSGDNNEQFF
>TRBV25-1|NA|TRBJ1-2|NA
TGTGCCAGCAGTGAATCTGGGCTAGGCTACACCTTC
CASSESGLGYTF
>TRBV12-3/TRBV12-4|NA|TRBJ2-7|few
TGTGCCAGCAGTTCCTTGCTCAGTGAGCAGTACTTC
CASSSLLSEQYF
>TRBV7-2|NA|TRBJ2-3|few
TGTGCCAGCAGCCCCCGACAGAGCACAGATACGCAGTATTTT
CASSPRQSTDTQYF
>TRBV7-2|NA|TRBJ1-1|few
TGTGCCAGCAGCGGGCGTCGACAGAGGAACACTGAAGCTTTCTTT
CASSGRRQRNTEAFF
>TRBV24-1|TRBD1|TRBJ2-7|NA
TGTGCCACCAGTGATTATCTCGGGACAGGGGTACCGAACGAGCAGTACTTC
CATSDYLGTGVPNEQYF
>TRBV4-1|TRBD1|TRBJ2-5|NA
TGCGCCAGCAGCCGAACAGTCGACCTTCCGGGACAGCAGGAGACCCAGTACTTC
CASSRTVDLPGQQETQYF
>TRBV13|NA|TRBJ2-1|NA
TGTGCCAGCAGCCTCCTAGCGAGCACCTACAATGAGCAGTTCTTC
CASSLLASTYNEQFF
>TRBV30|TRBD1|TRBJ2-7|NA
TGTGCCTGGAGTGTACGACAGGGAATAATGAAGCAGTACTTC
CAWSVRQGIMKQYF
>TRBV20-1|NA|TRBJ1-1|NA
TGTAACCCACTTGGGACCGGGAACACTGAAGCTTTCTTT
CNPLGTGNTEAFF
>TRBV14|NA|TRBJ2-1|few
TGTGCCAGCAGCCAAGAAGGTGGTCCGGGGACTCAACCCGGGAATGAGCAGTTCTTC
CASSQEGGPGTQPGNEQFF
>TRBV5-1|NA|TRBJ2-4|NA
TGCGCCAGCAGCTTAGAGAGAAACATTCAGTACTTC
CASSLERNIQYF
>TRBV11-2|TRBD1|TRBJ2-7|few
TGTGCCAGCAGCAAAGCTTCGATCCTAACTGGACAGGGTCACGAGCAGTACTTC
CASSKASILTGQGHEQYF
>TRBV3-1|TRBD1|TRBJ1-2|few
TGTGCCAGCAGCTCGGGACAGAGCTATGGCTACACCTTC
CASSSGQSYGYTF
>TRBV5-4|TRBD1|TRBJ1-2|NA
TGTGCCAGCAGCTTGGGGTGGACAGGGGGCAACTATGGCTACACCTTC
CASSLGWTGGNYGYTF
>TRBV12-3/TRBV12-4|TRBD1|TRBJ2-1|NA
TGTGCCAGCAGGTGGACAGGGACCTACAATGAGCAGTTCTTC
CASRWTGTYNEQFF
>TRBV11-3|NA|TRBJ2-2|NA
TGTGCCAGCAGCTTAGGAGCGGTAGGAACCGGGGAGCTGTTTTTT
CASSLGAVGTGELFF
>TRBV4-1|TRBD1|TRBJ1-1|few
TGCGCCAGCAGCCACGCCCGGGACAGGGGTTTCACTGAAGCTTTCTTT
CASSHARDRGFTEAFF
>TRBV6-5|NA|TRBJ2-5|NA
TGTGCCAGCAGTGACTTGACAGGGAGGGAAGAGACCCAGTACTTC
CASSDLTGREETQYF
>TRBV11-2|NA|TRBJ1-1|few
TGTGCCAGCAGCTTAGGGAGGCGATACGTTTCCACTGAAGCTTTCTTT
CASSLGRRYVSTEAFF
>TRBV6-5|NA|TRBJ1-1|few
TGTGCCAGCAGTCGCAGGGGAGGGTCGGCCGGTGAAGCTTTCTTT
CASSRRGGSAGEAFF
>TRBV18|TRBD2|TRBJ2-7|NA
TGTGCCAGCTCGATTCGGGAGGAGGTCTCCTACGAGCAGTACTTC
CASSIREEVSYEQYF
>TRBV7-3|NA|TRBJ2-3|NA
TGTGCCAGCAGCTTAATAGGGGACCGCACAGATACGCAGTATTTT
CASSLIGDRTDTQYF
>TRBV4-3|TRBD2|TRBJ2-2|NA
TGCGCCAGCAGCCCCACTAGCGGCGGGGAGCTGTTTTTT
CASSPTSGGELFF
>TRBV5-4|TRBD2|TRBJ2-7|NA
TGTGCCAGCAGTTCTAGCGGGAGGACCTCCTACGAGCAGTACTTC
CASSSSGRTSYEQYF
>TRBV11-2|TRBD2|TRBJ2-5|NA
TGTGCCAGCACCTACGGGGGTAGCGGGGGGCAAGAGACCCAGTACTTC
CASTYGGSGGQETQYF
>TRBV24-1|TRBD2|TRBJ2-3|few
TGTGCCACACAGACCGGGACTAAGAGTAGCACAGATACGCAGTATTTT
CATQTGTKSSTDTQYF
>TRBV24-1|TRBD2|TRBJ2-1|NA
TGTGCCACCAGTGACGGACTAGCGCAAGACAATGAGCAGTTCTTC
CATSDGLAQDNEQFF
>TRBV20-1|NA|TRBJ2-7|NA
TGCAGTGCAACTAACAGGGCTTTCGGTGGGGAGCAGTACTTC
CSATNRAFGGEQYF
>TRBV12-3/TRBV12-4|NA|TRBJ1-5|NA
TGTGCCAGCAGTTTAAATAGCCCTCCAAGGAGCAATCAGCCCCAGCATTTT
CASSLNSPPRSNQPQHF
>TRBV20-1|NA|TRBJ2-7|NA
TGCAGTGCTACCCCCAGGGGTTCCTACGAGCAGTACTTC
CSATPRGSYEQYF
>TRBV20-1|TRBD2|TRBJ2-3|many
TGCAGTGCCCCTATTAGCGGGGCATTAGATACGCAGTATTTT
CSAPISGALDTQYF
>TRBV5-1|TRBD1|TRBJ2-4|once
TGCGCCAGCAGCTTGGGAGGTGGGACAGTCGCCAAAAACATTCAGTACTTC
CASSLGGGTVAKNIQYF
>TRBV12-3/TRBV12-4|NA|TRBJ2-1|NA
TGTGCCAGCAGTAACCCAGGGGGGCTTGACACTGAGCAGTTCTTC
CASSNPGGLDTEQFF
>TRBV9|NA|TRBJ2-2|few
TGTGCCAGCAGCGTGACACAGGGAGGCACCGGGGAGCTGTTTTTT
CASSVTQGGTGELFF
>TRBV6-6|NA|TRBJ2-3|NA
TGTGCCAGCAGGGGTTCTAGGGCAGATACGCAGTATTTT
CASRGSRADTQYF
>TRBV2|NA|TRBJ2-3|NA
TGTGCCAGCAGCCGTACCGGGCTCCCGGGAGCAGATACGCAGTATTTT
CASSRTGLPGADTQYF
>TRBV7-9|NA|TRBJ2-6|few
TGTGCCAGCAGCCCCCCGGAAGGTCAGGGTGGGGCCAACGTCCTGACTTTC
CASSPPEGQGGANVLTF
>TRBV24-1|NA|TRBJ2-1|once
TGTGCCACCAGTGATTTTTACCGTGATGGTGAGCAGTTCTTC
CATSDFYRDGEQFF
>TRBV24-1|TRBD1|TRBJ2-1|few
TGTGCCACCAGTGACCCCGACAGGGACCTTGGAAATGAGCAGTTCTTC
CATSDPDRDLGNEQFF
>TRBV5-1|NA|TRBJ2-7|NA
TGCGCCAGCAGCTTAAAGACAGTCCCCTACGAGCAGTACTTC
CASSLKTVPYEQYF
>TRBV7-9|NA|TRBJ1-5|few
TGTGCCAGCAGCTTTTCGGACAGACCATCCCAGCATTTT
CASSFSDRPSQHF
>TRBV3-1|TRBD1|TRBJ1-2|NA
TGTGCCAGCTCCCAGCAGGGGGCGCATGGCTACACCTTC
CASSQQGAHGYTF
>TRBV27|NA|TRBJ2-1|few
TGTGCCAGCAGCCTGATTGGGATAATCCAGTTCTTC
CASSLIGIIQFF
>TRBV2|TRBD1|TRBJ2-5|NA
TGTGCCAGCATTCCAGCGAACAGGGGCTACCAAGAGACCCAGTACTTC
CASIPANRGYQETQYF
>TRBV25-1|TRBD2|TRBJ2-7|many
TGTGCCAGCAGCTGGGAGGGCCGATACGAGCAGTACTTC
CASSWEGRYEQYF
>TRBV29-1|TRBD2|TRBJ2-3|few
TGCAGCGTTGGCCCGGGGGGGCTTCAAAATACGCAGTATTTT
CSVGPGGLQNTQYF
>TRBV12-3/TRBV12-4|NA|TRBJ1-2|NA
TGTGCCAGCAGCCTAATAGGGACCGCAAGCACCTTC
CASSLIGTASTF
>TRBV27|NA|TRBJ1-5|few
TGTGCCAGCAGTCCAACAAATCAGCCCCAGCATTTT
CASSPTNQPQHF
>TRBV5-5|TRBD1|TRBJ2-7|few
TGTGCCAGCAGCGCTAGACAGGGGATCTACTACGAGCAGTACTTC
CASSARQGIYYEQYF
>TRBV24-1|NA|TRBJ2-7|NA
TGTGCCACCAGTGATTTGAGGGGCTACGAGCAGTACTTC
CATSDLRGYEQYF
>TRBV19|TRBD1|TRBJ2-2|NA
TGTGCCAGTAGTATCGACAGGGGTCACACCGGGGAGCTGTTTTTT
CASSIDRGHTGELFF
>TRBV11-2|TRBD2|TRBJ2-1|few
TGTGCCAGCAGCTTAGTTGTGTCTAGCGGGAGTGGCCATGAGCAGTTCTTC
CASSLVVSSGSGHEQFF